This T cell receptor (beta chain) stems from a study of blood T cell repertoires in COVID-19. Study-level background: From T cells, B-cell-depleted T cells, or PBMCs came the material, which was cDNA or gDNA.

The protocol was immunoSEQ multiplex PCR, while the TCRdb copy is restricted to in-frame clones and leaves out a portion. This repertoire shows hundreds of thousands of clones, 85% found once; its top ten account for about 2.5%. The CDR3 totals 14 residues. V shed 0 bases and J shed 10 bases, with 15 bases lying between them. Germline CDR1 is MNHEY and CDR2 is SVGEGT. V is TRBV6-2 or TRBV6-3 and J is TRBJ1-2; possible D gene TRBD1, 5 bases. The specimen was PBMCs or T cells enriched from blood (not recorded which). This TCR was recovered from a woman in her forties or fifties who had recovered from COVID-19. In DNA form, the CDR3 reads TGTGCCAGCAGTTACTCGACAGTCCGTATTTTCTACACCTTC. It specifies CASSYSTVRIFYTF.